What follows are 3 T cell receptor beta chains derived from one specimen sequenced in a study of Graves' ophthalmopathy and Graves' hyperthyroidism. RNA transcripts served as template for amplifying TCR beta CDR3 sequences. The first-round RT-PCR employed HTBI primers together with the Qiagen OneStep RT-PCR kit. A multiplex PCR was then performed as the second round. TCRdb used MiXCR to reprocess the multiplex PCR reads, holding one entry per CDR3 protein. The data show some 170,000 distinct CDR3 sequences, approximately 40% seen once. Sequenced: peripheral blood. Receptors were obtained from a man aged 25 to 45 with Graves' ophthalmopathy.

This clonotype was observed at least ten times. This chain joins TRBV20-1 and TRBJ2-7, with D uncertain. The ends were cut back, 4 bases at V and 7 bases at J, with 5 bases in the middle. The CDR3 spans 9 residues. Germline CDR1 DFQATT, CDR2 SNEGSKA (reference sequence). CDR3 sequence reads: CSAIEEQYF. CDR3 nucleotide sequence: TGCAGTGCTATAGAAGAGCAGTACTTC.

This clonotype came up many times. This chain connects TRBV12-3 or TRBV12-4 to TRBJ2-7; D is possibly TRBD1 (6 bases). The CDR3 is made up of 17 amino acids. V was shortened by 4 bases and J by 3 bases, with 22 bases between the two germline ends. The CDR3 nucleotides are TGTGCCAGCAGTTCGCGGGTCAGGGGCCAGCGGCACTACGAGCAGTACTTC. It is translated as CASSSRVRGQRHYEQYF.

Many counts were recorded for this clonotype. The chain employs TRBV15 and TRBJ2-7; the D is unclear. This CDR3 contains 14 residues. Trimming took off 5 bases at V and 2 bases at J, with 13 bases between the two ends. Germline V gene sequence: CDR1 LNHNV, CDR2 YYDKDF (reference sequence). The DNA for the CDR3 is TGTGCCACCAGCGCTAACCCGTCTGCCTACGAGCAGTACTTC. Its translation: CATSANPSAYEQYF.